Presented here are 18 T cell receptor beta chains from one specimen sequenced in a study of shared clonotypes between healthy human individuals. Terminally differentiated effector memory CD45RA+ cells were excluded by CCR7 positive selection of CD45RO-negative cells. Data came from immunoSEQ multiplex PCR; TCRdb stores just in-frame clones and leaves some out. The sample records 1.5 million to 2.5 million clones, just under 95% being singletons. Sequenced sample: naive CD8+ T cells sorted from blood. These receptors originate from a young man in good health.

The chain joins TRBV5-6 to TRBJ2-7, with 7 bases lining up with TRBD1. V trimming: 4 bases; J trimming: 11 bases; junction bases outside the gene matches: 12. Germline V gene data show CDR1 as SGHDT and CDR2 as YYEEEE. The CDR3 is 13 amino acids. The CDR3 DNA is TGTGCCAGCAGCACTGACAGGGACCAGAGGGAGTACTTC. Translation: CASSTDRDQREYF.

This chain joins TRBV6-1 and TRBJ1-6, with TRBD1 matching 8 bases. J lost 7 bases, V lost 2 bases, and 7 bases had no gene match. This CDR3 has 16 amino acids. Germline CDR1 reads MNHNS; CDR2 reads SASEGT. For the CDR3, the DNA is TGTGCCAGCAGTGAAATATGGGGACAGGAGAATTCACCCCTCCACTTT. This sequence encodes CASSEIWGQENSPLHF.

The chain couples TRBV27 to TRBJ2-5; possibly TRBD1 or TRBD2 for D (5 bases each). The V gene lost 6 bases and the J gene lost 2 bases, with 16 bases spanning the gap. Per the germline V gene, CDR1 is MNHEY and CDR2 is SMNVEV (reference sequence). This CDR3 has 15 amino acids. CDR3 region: CASSPRDGRQETQYF. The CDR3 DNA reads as TGTGCCAGCAGCCCCAGGGACGGTCGTCAAGAGACCCAGTACTTC.

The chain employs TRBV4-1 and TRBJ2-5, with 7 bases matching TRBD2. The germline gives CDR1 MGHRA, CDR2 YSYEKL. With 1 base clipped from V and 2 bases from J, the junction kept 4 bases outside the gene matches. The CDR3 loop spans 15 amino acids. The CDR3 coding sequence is TGCGCCAGCAGCCAAGCGGGGGGTCTACAAGAGACCCAGTACTTC. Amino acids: CASSQAGGLQETQYF.

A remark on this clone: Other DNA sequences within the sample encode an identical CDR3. The CDR3 DNA follows: TGTGCCAGCAGTTACGGGGGACATTACAATGAGCAGTTCTTC. This sequence encodes CASSYGGHYNEQFF. The chain couples TRBV6-5 to TRBJ2-1; D perhaps matches TRBD1 (6 bases). This CDR3 contains 14 residues. Trimming removed 2 bases at V and 4 bases at J, with 9 bases between. From germline, CDR1 is MNHEY and CDR2 SVGAGI.

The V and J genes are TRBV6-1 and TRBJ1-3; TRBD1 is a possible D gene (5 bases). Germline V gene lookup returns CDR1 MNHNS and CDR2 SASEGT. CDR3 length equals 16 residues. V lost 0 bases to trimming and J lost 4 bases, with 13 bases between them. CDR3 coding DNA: TGTGCCAGCAGTGAAGCGCCGGCAGGGCACGGAAACACCATATATTTT. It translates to CASSEAPAGHGNTIYF.

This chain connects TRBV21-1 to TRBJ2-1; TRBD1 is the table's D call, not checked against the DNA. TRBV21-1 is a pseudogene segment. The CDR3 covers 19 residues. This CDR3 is CASSKTHRGTGPSYNEQFF. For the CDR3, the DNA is TGTGCCAGCAGCAAAACCCACAGGGGGACAGGGCCTTCGTACAATGAGCAGTTCTTC.

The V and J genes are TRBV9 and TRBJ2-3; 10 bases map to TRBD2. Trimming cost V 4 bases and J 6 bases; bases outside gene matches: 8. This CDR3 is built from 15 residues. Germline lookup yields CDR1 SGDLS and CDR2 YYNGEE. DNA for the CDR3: TGTGCCAGCAGCCCTAGCGGGAGAGGTCCCGATACGCAGTATTTT. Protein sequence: CASSPSGRGPDTQYF.

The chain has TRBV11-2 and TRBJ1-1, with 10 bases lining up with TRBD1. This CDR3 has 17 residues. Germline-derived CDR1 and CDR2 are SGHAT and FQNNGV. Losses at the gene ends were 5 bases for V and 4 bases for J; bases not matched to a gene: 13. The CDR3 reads CASSPRTGGSGSTEAFF. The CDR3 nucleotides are TGTGCCAGCAGCCCTCGGACAGGGGGGAGCGGTAGCACTGAAGCTTTCTTT.

The CDR3 here is CASSLGSLGNYGYTF. Written as DNA, the CDR3 is TGTGCCAGCAGCTTAGGTAGTCTGGGGAACTATGGCTACACCTTC. The rearrangement uses TRBV7-8 and TRBJ1-2; D is uncertain. The CDR3 consists of 15 residues. Germline values: CDR1 SGHVS, CDR2 FQNEAQ. Trimming cost V 1 base and J 2 bases, with 11 bases left between them.

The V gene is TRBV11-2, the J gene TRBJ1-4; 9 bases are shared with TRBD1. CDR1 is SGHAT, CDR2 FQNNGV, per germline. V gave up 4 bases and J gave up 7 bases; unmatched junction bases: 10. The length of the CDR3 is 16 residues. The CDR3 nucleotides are TGTGCCAGCAGCTCCCCGGGACAGGGAAGGGGTGAAAAACTGTTTTTT. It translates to CASSSPGQGRGEKLFF.

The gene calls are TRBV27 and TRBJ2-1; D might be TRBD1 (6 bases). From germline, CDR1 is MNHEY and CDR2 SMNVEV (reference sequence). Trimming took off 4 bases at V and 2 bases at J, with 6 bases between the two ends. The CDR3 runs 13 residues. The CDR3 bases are TGTGCCAGCAGTTGGGACACCTACAATGAGCAGTTCTTC. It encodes CASSWDTYNEQFF.

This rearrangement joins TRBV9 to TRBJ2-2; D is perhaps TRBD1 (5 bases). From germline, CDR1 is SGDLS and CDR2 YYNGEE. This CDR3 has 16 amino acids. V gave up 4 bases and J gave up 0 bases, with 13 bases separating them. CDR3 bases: TGTGCCAGCAGCCTTGAGACAGCCTCGAACACCGGGGAGCTGTTTTTT. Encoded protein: CASSLETASNTGELFF.

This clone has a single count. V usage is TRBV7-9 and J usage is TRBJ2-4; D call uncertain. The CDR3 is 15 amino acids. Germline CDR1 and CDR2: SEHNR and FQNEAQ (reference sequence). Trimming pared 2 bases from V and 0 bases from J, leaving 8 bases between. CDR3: CASSLSAVAKNIQYF. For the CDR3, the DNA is TGTGCCAGCAGCTTATCGGCGGTAGCCAAAAACATTCAGTACTTC.

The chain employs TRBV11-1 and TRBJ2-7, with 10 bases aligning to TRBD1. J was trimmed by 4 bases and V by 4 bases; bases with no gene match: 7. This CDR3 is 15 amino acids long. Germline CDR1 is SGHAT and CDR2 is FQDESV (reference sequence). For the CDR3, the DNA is TGTGCCAGCAGCTACCCGGGACAGGGGAGTTACGAGCAGTACTTC. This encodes CASSYPGQGSYEQYF.

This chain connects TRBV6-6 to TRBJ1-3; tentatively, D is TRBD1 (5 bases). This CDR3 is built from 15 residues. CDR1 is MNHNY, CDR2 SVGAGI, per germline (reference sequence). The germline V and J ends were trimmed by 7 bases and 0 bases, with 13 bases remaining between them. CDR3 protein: CASIRRDSSGNTIYF. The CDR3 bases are TGTGCCAGCATCCGCCGCGACAGCTCTGGAAACACCATATATTTT.

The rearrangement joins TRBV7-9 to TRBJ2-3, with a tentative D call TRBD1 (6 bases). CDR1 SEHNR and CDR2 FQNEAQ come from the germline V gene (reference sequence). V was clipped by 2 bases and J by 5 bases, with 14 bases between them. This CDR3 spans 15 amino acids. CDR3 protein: CASSLFGGPGDTQYF. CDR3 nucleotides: TGTGCCAGCAGCTTATTTGGGGGCCCGGGAGATACGCAGTATTTT. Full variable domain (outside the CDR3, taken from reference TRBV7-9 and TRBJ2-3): DTGVSQNPRHKITKRGQNVTFRCDPISEHNRLYWYRQTLGQGPEFLTYFQNEAQLEKSRLLSDRFSAERPKGSFSTLEIQRTEQGDSAMYLCASSLFGGPGDTQYFGPGTRLTVL.

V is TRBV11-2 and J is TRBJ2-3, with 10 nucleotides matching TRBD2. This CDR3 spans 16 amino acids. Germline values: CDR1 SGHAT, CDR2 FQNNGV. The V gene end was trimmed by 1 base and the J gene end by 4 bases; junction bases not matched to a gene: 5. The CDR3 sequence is CASSLVAGGTPDTQYF. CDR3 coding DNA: TGTGCCAGCAGCTTAGTAGCGGGGGGCACCCCAGATACGCAGTATTTT.